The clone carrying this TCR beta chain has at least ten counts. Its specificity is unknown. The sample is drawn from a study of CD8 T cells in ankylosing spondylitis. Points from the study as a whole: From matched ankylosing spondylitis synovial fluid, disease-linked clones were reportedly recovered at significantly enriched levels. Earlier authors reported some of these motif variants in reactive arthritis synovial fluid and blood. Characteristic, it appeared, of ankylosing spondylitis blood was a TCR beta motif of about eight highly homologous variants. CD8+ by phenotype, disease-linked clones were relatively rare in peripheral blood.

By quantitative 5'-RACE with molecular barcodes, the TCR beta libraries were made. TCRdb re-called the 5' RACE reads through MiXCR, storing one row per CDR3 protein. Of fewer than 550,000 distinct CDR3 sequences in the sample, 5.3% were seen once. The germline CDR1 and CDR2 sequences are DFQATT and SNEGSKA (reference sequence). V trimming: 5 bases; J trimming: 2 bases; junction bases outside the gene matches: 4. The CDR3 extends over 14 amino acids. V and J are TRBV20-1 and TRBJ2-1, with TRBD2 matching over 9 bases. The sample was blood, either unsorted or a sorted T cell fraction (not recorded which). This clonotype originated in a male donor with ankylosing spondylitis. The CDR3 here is CSAVSGGTYNEQFF. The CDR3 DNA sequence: TGCAGTGCTGTTAGCGGGGGTACCTACAATGAGCAGTTCTTC.